Presented here are 26 T cell receptor beta chains from one specimen sequenced in a study of blood T cell repertoires in COVID-19. The repertoire was sequenced with immunoSEQ multiplex PCR; TCRdb's copy has only in-frame clones and lacks some. In the table there are 250,000 to 350,000 clones, 90% of which are singletons. Source material: PBMCs or T cells enriched from blood (not recorded which). Every receptor here comes from a woman aged 18-29 years with acute COVID-19.

This clone was recorded only once. The V gene is TRBV9, the J gene TRBJ1-2, with D hard to call. The CDR3 sequence is 13 residues long. V lost 2 bases and J 5 bases, leaving 10 bases between the germline ends. CDR1 is SGDLS, CDR2 YYNGEE, per germline. The CDR3 region is CASSVTTAYGYTF. The CDR3 DNA is TGTGCCAGCAGCGTTACAACAGCTTATGGCTACACCTTC.

V is TRBV27 and J is TRBJ1-6, with D perhaps TRBD1 (5 bases). Trimming removed 1 base at V and 7 bases at J, with 14 bases between. The germline V gene has CDR1 MNHEY and CDR2 SMNVEV (reference sequence). The CDR3 has 16 amino acids. CDR3 sequence (DNA): TGTGCCAGCAGTTTATTAGGGGCGGCGGGGAATTCACCCCTCCACTTT. This codes for CASSLLGAAGNSPLHF.

The V gene is TRBV7-9, the J gene TRBJ2-6; possible D gene TRBD1, 6 bases. V dropped 7 bases and J dropped 2 bases, with 9 bases sitting between them. In germline, CDR1 is SEHNR, CDR2 FQNEAQ (reference sequence). This CDR3 is 14 amino acids long. CDR3 nucleotides: TGTGCCAGCATCAGGGGCGCTGGGGCCAACGTCCTGACTTTC. Translating gives CASIRGAGANVLTF.

The DNA of the CDR3 is TGCGCCAGCAGCTTGGGACAGTCCACCGGGGAGCTGTTTTTT. Protein sequence: CASSLGQSTGELFF. The chain links TRBV5-1 to TRBJ2-2; D is perhaps TRBD1 (5 bases). Trimming pared 0 bases from V and 4 bases from J, leaving 7 bases between. The CDR3 totals 14 residues. Germline assignment: CDR1 SGHRS and CDR2 YFSETQ.

The table lists this clone with a count of one. The V and J genes are TRBV27 and TRBJ2-2, with TRBD2 as a possible D gene (5 bases). There are 15 residues in the CDR3. CDR1 MNHEY and CDR2 SMNVEV come from the germline V gene (reference sequence). Trimming removed 7 bases at V and 3 bases at J, with 15 bases between. The CDR3 here is CASTLSGDYTGELFF. CDR3 coding DNA: TGTGCCAGCACTCTAAGCGGAGATTACACCGGGGAGCTGTTTTTT.

The chain uses TRBV18 and TRBJ2-3; 12 nucleotides align to TRBD2. Germline-derived CDR1 and CDR2 are KGHSH and LQKENI. The junction had 2 bases not matched to a gene; V was cut back by 8 bases and J by 2 bases. This CDR3 is built from 14 residues. DNA for the CDR3: TGTGCCAGCCGGACTAGCGGGAACACAGATACGCAGTATTTT. It specifies CASRTSGNTDTQYF.

The chain recombines TRBV10-3 with TRBJ2-1, with 9 nucleotides matching TRBD1. V lost 7 bases, J lost 9 bases, and 7 bases stayed unmatched. Germline V gene data show CDR1 as ENHRY and CDR2 as SYGVKD. The CDR3 is 13 residues long. CDR3 sequence reads: CAITGDREGEQFF. Here the CDR3 DNA reads TGTGCCATCACTGGGGACAGGGAAGGTGAGCAGTTCTTC.

This clone was counted between two and nine times. The rearrangement links TRBV19 to TRBJ2-7; the D is unclear. Germline V gene sequence: CDR1 LNHDA, CDR2 SQIVND (reference sequence). This CDR3 spans 16 amino acids. The V end lost 0 bases, the J end lost 5 bases, and 17 bases lay between the germline ends. This chain's CDR3 is CASSIEAAAGNHEQYF. The CDR3 nucleotides read TGTGCCAGTAGTATAGAGGCCGCGGCCGGCAACCACGAGCAGTACTTC.

The chain recombines TRBV3-1 (or the pseudogene TRBV3-2) with TRBJ1-4; D remains ambiguous. This CDR3 comprises 14 residues. Trimming pared 4 bases from V and 10 bases from J, leaving 16 bases between. Germline loops: CDR1 LGHDT, CDR2 YNNKEL (reference sequence). CDR3 nucleotides: TGTGCCAGCAGCCTACACGGGCGGGAAGGAAAACTGTTTTTT. The encoded protein is CASSLHGREGKLFF.

The chain combines TRBV13 with TRBJ2-1; D is perhaps TRBD1 (6 bases). V was pared by 7 bases and J by 10 bases, with 11 bases between. From germline, CDR1 is PRHDT and CDR2 FYEKMQ (reference sequence). CDR3 length: 11 residues. The DNA of the CDR3 is TGTGCCAGCACCGTCGGGACAGAGCAGTTCTTC. This gives the protein CASTVGTEQFF.

The CDR3, as DNA: TGTGCCAGCAGTCCCCAAATACAGTCAGGGGTCTACGAGCAGTACTTC. It is translated as CASSPQIQSGVYEQYF. The chain recombines TRBV28 with TRBJ2-7; TRBD1 might be the D (6 bases). The CDR3 consists of 16 residues. Trimming pared 5 bases from V and 3 bases from J, leaving 20 bases between. Germline values: CDR1 MDHEN, CDR2 SYDVKM.

The chain employs TRBV10-1 and TRBJ2-3; tentatively, D is TRBD1 (5 bases). The V end lost 0 bases, the J end lost 4 bases, and 11 bases lay between the germline ends. Germline CDR1 WNHNN, CDR2 SYGVQD (reference sequence). This CDR3 contains 15 residues. CDR3 nucleotide sequence: TGCGCCAGCAGTGAGTCGAGAGACAGCCCAGATACGCAGTATTTT. Amino acid sequence: CASSESRDSPDTQYF.

The genes are TRBV12-3 or TRBV12-4 and TRBJ1-1; D may be TRBD1 (5 bases). The CDR3 consists of 13 residues. Trimming took off 6 bases at V and 3 bases at J, with 11 bases between the two ends. The CDR3 spells CASSYLGDTEAFF. The CDR3 bases are TGTGCCAGCAGCTACCTAGGGGACACTGAAGCTTTCTTT.

The chain is built from TRBV5-5 and TRBJ1-5, with TRBD1 matching over 7 bases. The V gene's germline CDR1 is SGHKS and CDR2 YYEKEE (reference sequence). The CDR3 has 16 amino acids. V lost 3 bases to trimming and J lost 4 bases; unmatched junction nucleotides: 10. This CDR3 is CASSSTGSGWNQPQHF. CDR3 DNA sequence: TGTGCCAGCAGCTCGACAGGGTCCGGGTGGAATCAGCCCCAGCATTTT.

The rearrangement joins TRBV18 to TRBJ1-1; TRBD1 aligns across 7 bases. Losses at the gene ends were 3 bases for V and 5 bases for J; bases not matched to a gene: 9. Germline V gene lookup returns CDR1 KGHSH and CDR2 LQKENI. The CDR3 sequence is 15 residues long. The CDR3 nucleotides are TGTGCCAGCTCACCTCCGACAGGGCTTGGAACTGAAGCTTTCTTT. Translating gives CASSPPTGLGTEAFF.

V is TRBV6-5 and J is TRBJ2-7; D might be TRBD2 (6 bases). The CDR3 length is 15 residues. Germline loops: CDR1 MNHEY, CDR2 SVGAGI. Trimming removed 5 bases at V and 2 bases at J, with 16 bases between. This CDR3 is CASSPQEGRTYEQYF. The CDR3 region has the DNA TGTGCCAGCAGTCCTCAGGAGGGGAGGACCTACGAGCAGTACTTC.

The chain carries TRBV5-5 and TRBJ1-6; D possibly corresponds to TRBD1 (5 bases). Germline V gives CDR1 SGHKS, CDR2 YYEKEE (reference sequence). CDR3 length equals 14 residues. The V end was cut by 4 bases, the J end by 6 bases, with 11 bases between. The CDR3 bases are TGTGCCAGCAGCAGACAGCAGACTAATTCACCCCTCCACTTT. Amino acid sequence: CASSRQQTNSPLHF.

The V call is TRBV15, the J call TRBJ2-1; D uncertain. This CDR3 has 14 residues. Germline CDR1 reads LNHNV; CDR2 reads YYDKDF (reference sequence). Trimming pared 1 base from V and 8 bases from J, leaving 12 bases between. The CDR3 DNA reads TGTGCCACCAGCAGAGTCTACAGTCCGCATGAGCAGTTCTTC. Translation: CATSRVYSPHEQFF.

The chain joins TRBV28 to TRBJ1-1; D gene ambiguous. The V gene's germline CDR1 is MDHEN and CDR2 SYDVKM. The V end was cut by 3 bases, the J end by 11 bases, with 13 bases between. This CDR3 comprises 12 residues. The CDR3: CASSFSSSGAFF. CDR3 nucleotide sequence: TGTGCCAGCAGTTTCTCTAGCTCGGGGGCTTTCTTT.

The V gene is TRBV2, the J gene TRBJ1-2, with no clear D. V lost 7 bases and J 3 bases, leaving 9 bases between the germline ends. The V gene's germline CDR1 is SNHLY and CDR2 FYNNEI. This CDR3 region has 12 residues. CDR3 DNA: TGTGCCAGCAAACCTCAGTACTATGGCTACACCTTC. Residues: CASKPQYYGYTF.

This clone was picked up a small number of times. V usage is TRBV18 and J usage is TRBJ1-5, with a weak D call TRBD1 (6 bases). Trimming took off 0 bases at V and 2 bases at J, with 11 bases between the two ends. Germline V gene sequence: CDR1 KGHSH, CDR2 LQKENI. There are 16 residues in the CDR3. The CDR3 bases are TGTGCCAGCTCACCACCGTCCCCAGGGGGCAATCAGCCCCAGCATTTT. Protein sequence: CASSPPSPGGNQPQHF.

The chain recombines TRBV4-2 with TRBJ2-5, with 9 bases identical to TRBD1. V shed 0 bases and J 1 base; nucleotides not matched to a gene: 0. CDR3 length: 15 residues. In germline, CDR1 is LGHNA, CDR2 YNFKEQ. The DNA for the CDR3 is TGTGCCAGCAGCCAAGAGGGACAGGGCCAAGAGACCCAGTACTTC. The encoded protein is CASSQEGQGQETQYF.

The rearrangement joins TRBV6-1 to TRBJ1-1; no clear D gene. Germline-derived CDR1 and CDR2 are MNHNS and SASEGT. The CDR3 is 14 residues long. Trimming removed 0 bases from V and 1 base from J, with 6 bases in between. Here the CDR3 reads CASSEAGPNTEAFF. DNA of the CDR3: TGTGCCAGCAGTGAAGCGGGCCCGAACACTGAAGCTTTCTTT.

The V gene is TRBV28, the J gene TRBJ1-3; 10 bases map to TRBD1. V trimming: 6 bases; J trimming: 4 bases; junction bases outside the gene matches: 3. The CDR3 is 14 amino acids. Germline CDR1 and CDR2: MDHEN and SYDVKM. In DNA, the CDR3 is TGTGCCAGCAGGGACAGGGGGGGAGGAAACACCATATATTTT. It encodes CASRDRGGGNTIYF.

The chain carries TRBV27 and TRBJ1-2; D may be TRBD1 (5 bases). This CDR3 spans 15 amino acids. The ends were cut back, 8 bases at V and 2 bases at J, with 18 bases in the middle. The germline V gene has CDR1 MNHEY and CDR2 SMNVEV (reference sequence). The CDR3 loop reads CASQIRAGWNYGYTF. Written as DNA, the CDR3 is TGTGCCAGCCAAATAAGGGCAGGGTGGAACTATGGCTACACCTTC.

This chain connects TRBV28 to TRBJ2-5, with 9 bases matching TRBD2. CDR1 is MDHEN, CDR2 SYDVKM, per germline. The CDR3 length is 15 residues. The ends lost 6 bases at V and 2 bases at J; junction bases unmatched: 7. In DNA form, the CDR3 reads TGTGCCAGCAGCCGACTAGCGGTCCATCAAGAGACCCAGTACTTC. Residues: CASSRLAVHQETQYF.